These 20 T cell receptor beta chains share one sample of origin, sequenced in a study of T cells in Graves' hyperthyroidism and ophthalmopathy. Amplification yielded TCR beta CDR3 regions, with RNA transcripts as the source. HTBI primers were used for first-round RT-PCR of the TCR CDR3. MiXCR was run by TCRdb on the multiplex PCR reads, yielding one entry per CDR3 protein. The sample holds about 610,000 distinct CDR3 sequences; roughly 15% are singletons and the top ten take around 4.5%. What was sequenced was blood. Source of these receptors: a woman in her thirties or forties with Graves' ophthalmopathy.

In this sample, this clonotype turned up many times. The genes are TRBV6-1 and TRBJ2-5; 12 bases align to TRBD2. V trimming: 4 bases; J trimming: 7 bases; junction bases outside the gene matches: 7. Germline V gene sequence: CDR1 MNHNS, CDR2 SASEGT. The CDR3 consists of 15 residues. CDR3 bases: TGTGCCAGCAGTGCAGGGGGACTAGCGGGTGGGACCCAGTACTTC. Its translation is CASSAGGLAGGTQYF.

This clonotype was seen many times. Germline and junction disagree at one end, which may indicate a read error. This chain connects TRBV6-1 to TRBJ2-7; TRBD2 matches at 13 bases. Germline loops: CDR1 MNHNS, CDR2 SASEGT. The CDR3 has 15 residues. The CDR3 coding sequence is TGTGCCAGCGGATTGGGACTAGCGGGGACCTACAAGCAGTACTTC. Residues: CASGLGLAGTYKQYF.

This clonotype came up many times. The gene calls are TRBV6-1 and TRBJ1-1; TRBD1 matches 7 bases. The J segment lost 3 bases and the V segment lost 2 bases, leaving 0 bases of the junction unmatched. CDR1 and CDR2 from the germline V gene are MNHNS and SASEGT. This CDR3 region has 13 residues. CDR3: CASSEQGDTEAFF. CDR3 bases: TGTGCCAGCAGTGAACAGGGGGACACTGAAGCTTTCTTT.

The V call is TRBV7-2, the J call TRBJ1-3, with a possible D match to TRBD1 (6 bases). Trimming took 5 bases from V and 4 from J, leaving 12 bases between them. CDR1 is SGHTA, CDR2 FQGNSA, per germline. This CDR3 has 14 amino acids. The CDR3 DNA follows: TGTGCCAGCAGCACAAGGACAGCAGGAAACACCATATATTTT. Translation: CASSTRTAGNTIYF.

This clonotype was seen many times. This sequence joins TRBV6-5 and TRBJ2-5; maybe TRBD1 (5 bases). Germline CDR1 and CDR2: MNHEY and SVGAGI. V was pared by 6 bases and J by 7 bases, with 18 bases between. This CDR3 spans 14 amino acids. The CDR3 DNA reads as TGTGCCAGCAGACCCCGGCTGGGAAGGGGGACCCAGTACTTC. Its translation is CASRPRLGRGTQYF.

In the case of this clonotype: It may be a read error: a sequence one base away is much more abundant. The genes are TRBV2 and TRBJ1-5, with D unresolved. There are 14 residues in the CDR3. The germline V and J ends were trimmed by 6 bases and 4 bases, with 13 bases remaining between them. CDR1 SNHLY and CDR2 FYNNEI come from the germline V gene. CDR3 sequence reads: CASSQNNLNQPQHF. The DNA for the CDR3 is TGTGCCAGCAGCCAGAACAACTTAAATCAGCCCCAGCATTTT.

This clonotype was detected ten times or more. The chain combines TRBV29-1 with TRBJ1-2; D unclear. There are 12 residues in the CDR3. Trimming took off 1 base at V and 3 bases at J, with 6 bases between the two ends. CDR1 and CDR2 from the germline V gene are SQVTM and ANQGSEA. The CDR3 coding sequence is TGCAGCGTTGAAGCGGCAGACTATGGCTACACCTTC. Translation: CSVEAADYGYTF.

This clonotype was counted many times. The chain joins TRBV29-1 to TRBJ2-7, with 9 bases aligning to TRBD2. The CDR3 is made up of 18 amino acids. Unmatched junction bases numbered 17, after V lost 3 bases and J lost 2 bases. Germline V gene sequence: CDR1 SQVTM, CDR2 ANQGSEA. The CDR3 DNA reads as TGCAGCGTTGAGACTCCCGGGACAGCAGGCGGGAGGGCCTACGAGCAGTACTTC. Its protein is CSVETPGTAGGRAYEQYF.

This clonotype was observed at least ten times. The chain couples TRBV11-2 to TRBJ2-5, with D tentatively TRBD1 (6 bases). CDR1 is SGHAT and CDR2 is FQNNGV in the germline V gene. Trimming removed 4 bases at V and 5 bases at J, with 20 bases between. There are 16 residues in the CDR3. The CDR3 nucleotides read TGTGCCAGCAGCTCACAGGGCCAGCTCAACTCGGAGACCCAGTACTTC. It encodes CASSSQGQLNSETQYF.

This clonotype was found many times. The chain couples TRBV11-2 to TRBJ2-5; tentatively, D is TRBD1 (6 bases). Germline CDR1 SGHAT, CDR2 FQNNGV. The length of the CDR3 is 13 residues. Deletions cut 5 bases from V and 4 bases from J, with 11 bases between. CDR3 amino acids: CASSRDTRETQYF. CDR3 in DNA: TGTGCCAGCAGCAGGGACACGCGAGAGACCCAGTACTTC.

This clonotype has just a few counts. The genes are TRBV9 and TRBJ1-2; D is perhaps TRBD1 (5 bases). Trimming cost V 0 bases and J 8 bases, with 11 bases left between them. The CDR3 extends over 13 amino acids. In germline, CDR1 is SGDLS, CDR2 YYNGEE. CDR3 amino acids: CASSVEGPGGYTF. DNA of the CDR3: TGTGCCAGCAGCGTAGAGGGGCCCGGGGGCTACACCTTC.

This clonotype was detected ten times or more. The chain links TRBV7-9 to TRBJ1-2; TRBD1 matches at 7 bases. Germline values: CDR1 SEHNR, CDR2 FQNEAQ (reference sequence). The V segment lost 4 bases and the J segment 1 base; nucleotides outside the gene matches: 3. The CDR3 is 14 residues long. In DNA, the CDR3 is TGTGCCAGCAGCTCCTGGGACAGTAACTATGGCTACACCTTC. Amino acid sequence: CASSSWDSNYGYTF. Using reference TRBV7-9 and TRBJ1-2 for the parts outside the CDR3, the full variable domain is DTGVSQNPRHKITKRGQNVTFRCDPISEHNRLYWYRQTLGQGPEFLTYFQNEAQLEKSRLLSDRFSAERPKGSFSTLEIQRTEQGDSAMYLCASSSWDSNYGYTFGSGTRLTVV.

The chain uses TRBV12-3 or TRBV12-4 and TRBJ2-7; D ambiguous. The CDR3 runs 14 residues. V shed 2 bases and J shed 3 bases, with 11 bases lying between them. CDR3 sequence: CASSLSAVVYEQYF. CDR3 sequence (DNA): TGTGCCAGCAGTTTATCGGCTGTAGTCTACGAGCAGTACTTC.

This clonotype was detected many times. The V call is TRBV12-3 or TRBV12-4, the J call TRBJ1-3; no clear D. The CDR3 loop spans 16 amino acids. Trimming pared 6 bases from V and 0 bases from J, leaving 15 bases between. The CDR3 is CASSTVGLSSGNTIYF. The CDR3 bases are TGTGCCAGCAGCACCGTCGGGTTGAGCTCTGGAAACACCATATATTTT.

The chain has TRBV6-1 and TRBJ1-1, with D tentatively TRBD1 (5 bases). Germline V gene data show CDR1 as MNHNS and CDR2 as SASEGT. The V and J ends lost 9 bases and 0 bases respectively, with 14 bases between them. CDR3 length: 14 residues. DNA of the CDR3: TGTGCCAGTATACAGGCCTACATGAACACTGAAGCTTTCTTT. This translates into CASIQAYMNTEAFF.

This clonotype was counted at least ten times. The chain has TRBV12-3 or TRBV12-4 and TRBJ2-2, with D possibly matching TRBD1 (5 bases). The CDR3 length is 15 residues. V lost 3 bases, J lost 0 bases, and 8 bases lay in between. The CDR3 sequence is CASSLVGANTGELFF. The CDR3 DNA sequence: TGTGCCAGCAGTTTGGTAGGGGCGAACACCGGGGAGCTGTTTTTT.

This clonotype was seen repeatedly, ten times or more. The chain is built from TRBV28 and TRBJ2-7, with 7 bases aligning to TRBD2. The V gene's germline CDR1 is MDHEN and CDR2 SYDVKM. The CDR3 is 15 residues long. Trimming took 4 bases from V and 2 from J; bases not matched to a gene: 8. The CDR3 sequence: CASSSLSGTAYEQYF. CDR3 nucleotide sequence: TGTGCCAGCAGTTCCCTGAGCGGGACGGCCTACGAGCAGTACTTC.

CDR3 amino acids: CASSRGQGTQYF. CDR3 DNA sequence: TGTGCCAGCAGTCGGGGACAGGGCACGCAGTACTTC. The V gene is TRBV28, the J gene TRBJ2-7; 9 bases fit TRBD1. V shed 5 bases and J 9 bases; nucleotides not matched to a gene: 5. The CDR3 runs 12 residues. The germline gives CDR1 MDHEN, CDR2 SYDVKM.

The chain is built from TRBV6-5 and TRBJ1-1; D is uncertain. Germline V gene sequence: CDR1 MNHEY, CDR2 SVGAGI. The CDR3 length is 16 residues. V was pared by 1 base and J by 2 bases, with 14 bases between. CDR3 DNA: TGTGCCAGCAGTTACTACCCTAGGACGGGAAACACTGAAGCTTTCTTT. Its protein product is CASSYYPRTGNTEAFF.

This clonotype has ten or more counts. The chain combines TRBV11-2 with TRBJ2-4; TRBD1 agrees at 9 bases. CDR1 and CDR2 from the germline V gene are SGHAT and FQNNGV. The CDR3 has 15 amino acids. J gave up 6 bases and V 0 bases, and 3 bases lay outside the gene matches. Written as DNA, the CDR3 is TGTGCCAGCAGCTTAGAAGGGACAGGGATAAACATTCAGTACTTC. This translates into CASSLEGTGINIQYF. The complete variable domain, with remaining parts taken from reference TRBV11-2 and TRBJ2-4, reads EAGVAQSPRYKIIEKRQSVAFWCNPISGHATLYWYQQILGQGPKLLIQFQNNGVVDDSQLPKDRFSAERLKGVDSTLKIQPAKLEDSAVYLCASSLEGTGINIQYFGAGTRLSVL.